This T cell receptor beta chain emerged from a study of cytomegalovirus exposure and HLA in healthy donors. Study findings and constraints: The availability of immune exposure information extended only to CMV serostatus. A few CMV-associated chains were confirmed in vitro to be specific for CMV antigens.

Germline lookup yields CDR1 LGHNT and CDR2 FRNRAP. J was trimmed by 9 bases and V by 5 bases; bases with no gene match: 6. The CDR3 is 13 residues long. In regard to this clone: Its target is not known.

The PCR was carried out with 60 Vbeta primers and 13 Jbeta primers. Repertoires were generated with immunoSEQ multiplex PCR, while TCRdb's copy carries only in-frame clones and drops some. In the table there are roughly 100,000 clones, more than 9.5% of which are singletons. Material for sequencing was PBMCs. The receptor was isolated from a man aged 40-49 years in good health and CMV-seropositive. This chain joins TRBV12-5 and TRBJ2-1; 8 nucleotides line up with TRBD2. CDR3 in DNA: TGTGCTAGTGGTCCCTCGGGAGGGCCTGAGCAGTTCTTC. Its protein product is CASGPSGGPEQFF.